This T cell receptor (beta chain) comes out of a study of T cell changes during pregnancy in multiple sclerosis. From germline, CDR1 is PRHDT and CDR2 FYEKMQ (reference sequence). CDR3 length: 15 residues. Trimming cost V 5 bases and J 3 bases; bases outside gene matches: 4. Profiling relied on immunoSEQ multiplex PCR, and the TCRdb table lists in-frame clones only, not all of them. The profile shows 100,000 or so clones, approximately 89% of them singletons. This clone was observed a handful of times. This sequence joins TRBV13 and TRBJ2-2; 9 bases fit TRBD2. Sample: peripheral blood, taken after pregnancy. This sequence was found in a female donor with multiple sclerosis, enrolled in a pregnancy study. CDR3 bases: TGTGCCAGCAGCGCGGGGGGGCTTGACACCGGGGAGCTGTTTTTT. Translation: CASSAGGLDTGELFF.